The 22 T cell receptor beta chains below were found in one sample sequenced in a study of siplizumab effects on memory and regulatory T cells. The assay was immunoSEQ multiplex PCR, and TCRdb's table has in-frame clones only and misses some. The data contain tens of thousands of clones, roughly 90% of them seen just once; the ten biggest clones take up under 2%. Sequences were obtained from Tregs sorted from blood. The receptor set was obtained from a human donor in good health.

V usage is TRBV11-1 and J usage is TRBJ2-7; tentative D call: TRBD2 (6 bases). The V gene lost 4 bases and the J gene lost 0 bases, with 7 bases spanning the gap. The CDR3 is made up of 13 amino acids. Germline-derived CDR1 and CDR2 are SGHAT and FQDESV (reference sequence). The CDR3 sequence: CASSWGDSYEQYF. CDR3 sequence (DNA): TGTGCCAGCAGCTGGGGGGACTCCTACGAGCAGTACTTC.

The chain combines TRBV29-1 with TRBJ1-2, with D maybe TRBD1 (6 bases). This CDR3 contains 15 residues. Germline assignment: CDR1 SQVTM and CDR2 ANQGSEA. With 1 base removed from V and 4 bases from J, the gap between germline ends came to 16 bases. The CDR3 DNA is TGCAGCGTTGAAGGCGGCCGGGACATGAGCTATGGCTACACCTTC. Translated, it gives CSVEGGRDMSYGYTF.

The CDR3 nucleotides are TGTGCCAGCAGCAGACGGTGGTTTAGCACAGATACGCAGTATTTT. It specifies CASSRRWFSTDTQYF. The V call is TRBV5-5, the J call TRBJ2-3; D is unclear. The length of the CDR3 is 15 residues. CDR1 is SGHKS, CDR2 YYEKEE, per germline (reference sequence). The V and J ends lost 4 bases and 0 bases respectively, with 12 bases between them.

The CDR3 DNA reads TGTGCCAGTAGATCAGCGAGGGGCATGAACGAGCAGTACTTC. Translating it yields CASRSARGMNEQYF. This sequence joins TRBV19 and TRBJ2-7; D assignment may be TRBD1 or TRBD2 (5 bases each). Germline assignment: CDR1 LNHDA and CDR2 SQIVND (reference sequence). Trimming cost V 6 bases and J 5 bases, with 17 bases left between them. The CDR3 totals 14 residues. Together with reference TRBV19 and TRBJ2-7, the CDR3 gives the full variable domain: DGGITQSPKYLFRKEGQNVTLSCEQNLNHDAMYWYRQDPGQGLRLIYYSQIVNDFQKGDIAEGYSVSREKKESFPLTVTSAQKNPTAFYLCASRSARGMNEQYFGPGTRLTVT.

This clone is a singleton in its sample. The V gene is TRBV7-8, the J gene TRBJ1-3, with TRBD1 identical over 7 bases. Germline V gene lookup returns CDR1 SGHVS and CDR2 FQNEAQ. The CDR3 sequence is 14 residues long. V lost 5 bases to trimming and J lost 2 bases; unmatched junction nucleotides: 3. The CDR3 nucleotides read TGTGCCAGCAGCCCGGGGACAGCTGGAAACACCATATATTTT. It specifies CASSPGTAGNTIYF.

The rearrangement uses TRBV14 and TRBJ2-7, with D perhaps matching TRBD1 (5 bases). CDR1 and CDR2 (germline): SGHDN, FVKESK. V lost 4 bases and J 2 bases, leaving 9 bases between the germline ends. This CDR3 region has 13 residues. The CDR3 region is CASSRKQAYEQYF. The CDR3 region has the DNA TGTGCCAGCAGCCGAAAACAGGCCTACGAGCAGTACTTC.

This chain links TRBV7-9 with TRBJ2-6; tentatively, D is TRBD1 (6 bases). V lost 6 bases to trimming and J lost 4 bases, with 19 bases between them. Germline CDR1 SEHNR, CDR2 FQNEAQ (reference sequence). This CDR3 region has 17 residues. CDR3 amino acids: CASRSGTLPLGANVLTF. The CDR3, as DNA: TGTGCCAGCAGGTCCGGGACACTTCCTCTCGGGGCCAACGTCCTGACTTTC.

V and J are TRBV4-3 and TRBJ1-2; D may be TRBD1 (5 bases). Germline CDR1 and CDR2: LGHNA and YSLEER. CDR3 length: 15 residues. The V gene lost 4 bases and the J gene lost 2 bases, with 14 bases spanning the gap. CDR3 residues: CASSLTFRENYGYTF. CDR3 DNA sequence: TGCGCCAGCAGCCTTACCTTCAGGGAAAACTATGGCTACACCTTC.

V gene TRBV6-5 combines with J gene TRBJ1-2; TRBD1 aligns across 8 bases. CDR3 size: 13 residues. Germline trimming cut 6 bases from V and 6 bases from J; bases unmatched to any gene: 6. Per the germline V gene, CDR1 is MNHEY and CDR2 is SVGAGI. Here the CDR3 DNA reads TGTGCCAGCAGCAGGACAGGGATGGATGGCTACACCTTC. Translated: CASSRTGMDGYTF.

This clone has only one observation. V gene TRBV28 combines with J gene TRBJ2-7, with D unclear. Trimming took off 10 bases at V and 5 bases at J, with 15 bases between the two ends. The germline V gene encodes CDR1 MDHEN and CDR2 SYDVKM. The CDR3 covers 12 residues. CDR3 sequence (DNA): TGTGCCACCCTTGGGGTTTTGGACGAGCAGTACTTC. Translating gives CATLGVLDEQYF.

This chain uses TRBV19 with TRBJ2-2; the D gene is possibly TRBD1 (5 bases). Trimming cost V 5 bases and J 6 bases, with 7 bases left between them. CDR1 and CDR2 (germline): LNHDA, SQIVND (reference sequence). The CDR3 length is 12 residues. DNA for the CDR3: TGTGCCAGTAGTGTAGGGGCCGGGGAGCTGTTTTTT. Translation: CASSVGAGELFF. Full variable domain (remainder filled in from reference TRBV19 and TRBJ2-2): DGGITQSPKYLFRKEGQNVTLSCEQNLNHDAMYWYRQDPGQGLRLIYYSQIVNDFQKGDIAEGYSVSREKKESFPLTVTSAQKNPTAFYLCASSVGAGELFFGEGSRLTVL.

The chain joins TRBV28 to TRBJ2-1, with 8 bases lining up with TRBD1. The V gene end was trimmed by 8 bases and the J gene end by 9 bases; junction bases not matched to a gene: 15. CDR1 is MDHEN, CDR2 SYDVKM, per germline. The CDR3 has 15 residues. CDR3 sequence: CASLRGGTGNSEQFF. CDR3 DNA: TGTGCCAGCCTTCGGGGCGGGACAGGAAATAGTGAGCAGTTCTTC.

This chain uses TRBV6-1 with TRBJ1-2; no clear D. The CDR3 is made up of 15 amino acids. V was cut by 3 bases and J by 0 bases, with 11 bases left in between. The germline CDR1 and CDR2 sequences are MNHNS and SASEGT. The CDR3, as DNA: TGTGCCAGCAGTGATATGGGCAGAACTAACTATGGCTACACCTTC. As protein: CASSDMGRTNYGYTF.

V and J are TRBV19 and TRBJ1-5; D may be TRBD1 (6 bases). V lost 9 bases, J lost 1 base, and 13 bases lay in between. This CDR3 spans 14 amino acids. Germline V CDR1 and CDR2: LNHDA, SQIVND (reference sequence). The CDR3, as DNA: TGTGCCAGATCGCAGGGGAGAAGCAATCAGCCCCAGCATTTT. Encoded protein: CARSQGRSNQPQHF.

The chain is built from TRBV27 and TRBJ2-1, with a tentative D call TRBD1 (5 bases). V gave up 3 bases and J gave up 6 bases, with 15 bases separating them. This CDR3 is 15 amino acids long. Germline assignment: CDR1 MNHEY and CDR2 SMNVEV (reference sequence). In nucleotides, the CDR3 is TGTGCCAGCAGTTTCCCAGGGAAGGGTGGCAATGAGCAGTTCTTC. Its protein is CASSFPGKGGNEQFF.

The CDR3 DNA follows: TGTGCCAGCCTAAGACAGGGGGCGGTCGGGGAGCTGTTTTTT. Protein product: CASLRQGAVGELFF. The chain couples TRBV6-1 to TRBJ2-2, with 10 bases that match TRBD1. V was pared by 8 bases and J by 7 bases, with 7 bases of the junction left unmatched. The CDR3 contains 14 residues. Per germline, CDR1 MNHNS and CDR2 SASEGT.

The chain is built from TRBV28 and TRBJ1-3, with D uncertain. Germline V lookup: CDR1 MDHEN, CDR2 SYDVKM. The CDR3 is 14 amino acids. V gave up 6 bases and J gave up 0 bases, with 9 bases separating them. This CDR3 reads CASRATDSGNTIYF. The CDR3 DNA reads as TGTGCCAGCAGAGCCACCGACTCTGGAAACACCATATATTTT.

Written as DNA, the CDR3 is TGTGCCAGCAGCTTACAACAGGGAACTGAAGCTTTCTTT. It specifies CASSLQQGTEAFF. The chain recombines TRBV7-3 with TRBJ1-1; TRBD1 is a possible D gene (6 bases). Germline V gene sequence: CDR1 SGHTA, CDR2 FQGTGA. Trimming left V 2 bases short and J 5 bases short, with 9 bases between. The CDR3 totals 13 residues.

The rearrangement uses TRBV7-3 and TRBJ1-2, with D hard to call. The CDR3 consists of 15 residues. Trimming removed 5 bases at V and 2 bases at J, with 15 bases between. Germline CDR1 and CDR2: SGHTA and FQGTGA. In nucleotides, the CDR3 is TGTGCCAGCAGCCCCCCCGGGCCCACCAACTATGGCTACACCTTC. It specifies CASSPPGPTNYGYTF.

This sequence joins TRBV5-1 and TRBJ2-3; D is ambiguous. This CDR3 is 13 amino acids long. The V gene lost 0 bases and the J gene lost 4 bases, with 6 bases spanning the gap. The V gene's germline CDR1 is SGHRS and CDR2 YFSETQ. The CDR3 region has the DNA TGCGCCAGCAGCTTGGGGCTATCAGATACGCAGTATTTT. Translated, it gives CASSLGLSDTQYF.

The chain employs TRBV27 and TRBJ2-5, with a weak D call TRBD2 (5 bases). Trimming left V 1 base short and J 5 bases short, with 8 bases between. The germline V gene has CDR1 MNHEY and CDR2 SMNVEV (reference sequence). The CDR3 totals 13 residues. The CDR3, as DNA: TGTGCCAGCAGTTTATTCCCGGGGGAGACCCAGTACTTC. Translated: CASSLFPGETQYF.

This chain joins TRBV28 and TRBJ1-6; D is ambiguous. Trimming took off 6 bases at V and 10 bases at J, with 10 bases between the two ends. The CDR3 extends over 12 amino acids. The germline V gene has CDR1 MDHEN and CDR2 SYDVKM. CDR3: CASSLSESPLHF. The CDR3, as DNA: TGTGCCAGCAGCCTTTCTGAATCACCCCTCCACTTT.